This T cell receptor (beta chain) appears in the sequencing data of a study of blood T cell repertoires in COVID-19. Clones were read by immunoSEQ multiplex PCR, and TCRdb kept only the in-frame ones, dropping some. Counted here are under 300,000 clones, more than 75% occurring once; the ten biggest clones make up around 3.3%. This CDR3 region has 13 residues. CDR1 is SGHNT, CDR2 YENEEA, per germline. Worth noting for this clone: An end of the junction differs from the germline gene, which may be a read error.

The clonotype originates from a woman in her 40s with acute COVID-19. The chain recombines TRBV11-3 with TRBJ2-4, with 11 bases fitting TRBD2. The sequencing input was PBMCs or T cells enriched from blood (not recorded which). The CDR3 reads CASSLEGLAVITF. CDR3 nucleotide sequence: TGTGCCAGCAGCTTAGAGGGACTAGCGGTAATCACGTTC. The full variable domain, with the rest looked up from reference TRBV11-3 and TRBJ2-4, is EAGVVQSPRYKIIEKKQPVAFWCNPISGHNTLYWYLQNLGQGPELLIRYENEEAVDDSQLPKDRFSAERLKGVDSTLKIQPAELGDSAVYLCASSLEGLAVITFGAGTRLSVL.